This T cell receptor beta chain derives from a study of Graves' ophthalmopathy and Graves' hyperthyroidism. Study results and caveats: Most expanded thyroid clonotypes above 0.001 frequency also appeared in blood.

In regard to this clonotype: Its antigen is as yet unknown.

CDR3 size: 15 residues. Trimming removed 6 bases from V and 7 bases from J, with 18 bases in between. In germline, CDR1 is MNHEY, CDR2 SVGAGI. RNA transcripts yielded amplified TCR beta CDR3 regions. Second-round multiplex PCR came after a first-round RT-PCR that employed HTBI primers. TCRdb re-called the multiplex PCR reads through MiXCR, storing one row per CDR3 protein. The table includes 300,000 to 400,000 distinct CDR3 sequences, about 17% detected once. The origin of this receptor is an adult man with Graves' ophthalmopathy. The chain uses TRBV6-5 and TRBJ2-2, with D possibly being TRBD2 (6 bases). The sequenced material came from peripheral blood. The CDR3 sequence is CASSLTGSGGGELFF. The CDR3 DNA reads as TGTGCCAGCAGCTTAACCGGGAGCGGAGGCGGGGAGCTGTTTTTT.